This T cell receptor beta chain was recovered during a study of PD-1 blockade in classical Hodgkin lymphoma. Study findings and constraints: Prior therapy or disease activity may underlie the repertoire differences, whose causes remain undefined. There was a significant rise in CD4+ TCR diversity by C4D1, with no such rise for CD8+.

Libraries were prepared by immunoSEQ multiplex PCR; TCRdb keeps only in-frame clonotypes and omits some of them. The profile covers 17,000 or so clones, with approximately 72% appearing a single time and 4.5% to 5.5% taken by the ten largest. Comments on this clone: Its antigen remains unknown.

Autologous stem cell transplantation was followed by relapse in every patient, and brentuximab vedotin exposure varied. This specimen consisted of peripheral blood mononuclear cells (PBMCs), obtained at baseline. The sequence came from a human donor with classical Hodgkin lymphoma.

The CDR3 region is CSVDRGQGLPYEQYF. The CDR3 nucleotides read TGCAGCGTTGATCGTGGACAGGGGCTTCCCTACGAGCAGTACTTC. V usage is TRBV29-1 and J usage is TRBJ2-7; TRBD1 matches at 9 bases. Looked up from germline, CDR1 is SQVTM and CDR2 is ANQGSEA. CDR3 length: 15 residues. With 3 bases clipped from V and 2 bases from J, the junction kept 8 bases outside the gene matches.